Given below is one T cell receptor (beta chain) in context. This entry is derived from a study of blood T cell repertoires in COVID-19. Study overall: Donors in the United States, Italy and Spain gave samples during acute or convalescent COVID-19. PBMCs, B-cell-depleted T cells, or T cells were the source of the cDNA or gDNA that made up the material.

Source study methods: Researchers report that nucleated cell counts were estimated from reference gene primer amplification. TCRdb's copy holds only in-frame clones and misses some; the assay was immunoSEQ multiplex PCR. The V and J calls and clone size were taken over from that table, and D and trimming were inferred from the DNA. The sample lists 100,000 or so clones; around 96% were seen once. Trimming pared 6 bases from V and 0 bases from J, leaving 15 bases between. Germline lookup yields CDR1 LNHDA and CDR2 SQIVND (reference sequence). The CDR3 covers 16 residues. The rearrangement links TRBV19 to TRBJ1-5; D uncertain. The sequenced material came from peripheral blood. The sequence was obtained from a human donor with active COVID-19. The donor label of this sample is uncertain. The CDR3 loop is CASRQRKDGSNQPQHF. As DNA, the CDR3 is TGTGCCAGTAGGCAGCGGAAAGACGGTAGCAATCAGCCCCAGCATTTT. The variable domain in full, completed from reference TRBV19 and TRBJ1-5, reads DGGITQSPKYLFRKEGQNVTLSCEQNLNHDAMYWYRQDPGQGLRLIYYSQIVNDFQKGDIAEGYSVSREKKESFPLTVTSAQKNPTAFYLCASRQRKDGSNQPQHFGDGTRLSIL.